The 14 T cell receptor beta chains below were found in one sample sequenced in a study of T cell responses to AZD1222 COVID-19 vaccine. Clones were sequenced by immunoSEQ multiplex PCR, and TCRdb holds only the in-frame ones, with some missing. The sample has approximately 130,000 clones; 80% to 90% are singletons. This sample comprised peripheral blood, obtained 28 days after the second AZD1222 dose. These receptors all stem from an adult who received the AZD1222 COVID-19 vaccine.

The chain uses TRBV6-6 and TRBJ1-1, with 7 bases lining up with TRBD1. The V gene end was trimmed by 8 bases and the J gene end by 5 bases; junction bases not matched to a gene: 11. This CDR3 region has 14 residues. Germline CDR1 and CDR2: MNHNY and SVGAGI (reference sequence). The CDR3 loop reads CASGITQGDTEAFF. CDR3 sequence (DNA): TGTGCCAGCGGAATAACCCAGGGGGATACTGAAGCTTTCTTT.

The chain has TRBV5-1 and TRBJ2-3; TRBD1 or TRBD2 may be the D gene (5 bases each). Trimming removed 4 bases from V and 1 base from J, with 13 bases in between. Looked up from germline, CDR1 is SGHRS and CDR2 is YFSETQ. The CDR3 loop spans 15 amino acids. The CDR3, as DNA: TGCGCCAGCAGCCCTCACGGGGCGGGCACAGATACGCAGTATTTT. It translates to CASSPHGAGTDTQYF.

The rearrangement joins TRBV15 to TRBJ2-1, with TRBD1 matching over 9 bases. The V segment lost 0 bases and the J segment 6 bases; nucleotides outside the gene matches: 9. CDR1 is LNHNV and CDR2 is YYDKDF in the germline V gene (reference sequence). The CDR3 is 17 residues long. The CDR3 here is CATSRDSRTGARNEQFF. CDR3 nucleotide sequence: TGTGCCACCAGCAGAGATTCAAGGACAGGGGCGCGCAATGAGCAGTTCTTC.

The chain recombines TRBV6-5 with TRBJ1-1; D call uncertain. The CDR3 consists of 13 residues. Trimming pared 8 bases from V and 6 bases from J, leaving 16 bases between. Germline V gene sequence: CDR1 MNHEY, CDR2 SVGAGI. In DNA form, the CDR3 reads TGTGCCAGCCCCCCTGACCAGCTGTCTGAAGCTTTCTTT. Its translation: CASPPDQLSEAFF.

The chain combines TRBV27 with TRBJ1-5; D might be TRBD1 (5 bases). This CDR3 contains 16 residues. CDR1 is MNHEY and CDR2 is SMNVEV in the germline V gene (reference sequence). With 6 bases removed from V and 1 base from J, the gap between germline ends came to 16 bases. CDR3 sequence reads: CASSPILGGSNQPQHF. Written as DNA, the CDR3 is TGTGCCAGCAGCCCAATTTTGGGGGGGAGCAATCAGCCCCAGCATTTT.

This CDR3 is CASSPGQQETQYF. CDR3 in DNA: TGTGCCAGCTCACCTGGACAGCAAGAGACCCAGTACTTC. The rearrangement joins TRBV18 to TRBJ2-5; D might be TRBD1 (6 bases). Trimming took 3 bases from V and 2 from J, leaving 7 bases between them. Germline loops: CDR1 KGHSH, CDR2 LQKENI. The CDR3 loop spans 13 amino acids.

This chain connects TRBV2 to TRBJ1-1; possibly TRBD1 for D (6 bases). The CDR3 totals 12 residues. Germline-derived CDR1 and CDR2 are SNHLY and FYNNEI. Trimming cost V 1 base and J 7 bases, with 7 bases left between them. CDR3 DNA sequence: TGTGCCAGCAGTGAAGAAGGGGGTGAAGCTTTCTTT. This gives the protein CASSEEGGEAFF.

The chain is built from TRBV18 and TRBJ1-1, with TRBD1 matching over 7 bases. V was clipped by 5 bases and J by 4 bases; unmatched bases: 7. Germline CDR1 reads KGHSH; CDR2 reads LQKENI. The CDR3 length is 14 residues. The chain's CDR3 is CASSIDRDGTEAFF. CDR3 sequence (DNA): TGTGCCAGCTCAATTGACAGGGATGGCACTGAAGCTTTCTTT.

For the CDR3, the DNA is TGTGCCAGCTCACCTCACGGGGACTATAATTCACCCCTCCACTTT. As protein: CASSPHGDYNSPLHF. V and J are TRBV18 and TRBJ1-6, with D unclear. Germline V gene sequence: CDR1 KGHSH, CDR2 LQKENI. There are 15 residues in the CDR3. V gave up 3 bases and J gave up 3 bases, with 9 bases separating them.

The V and J genes are TRBV6-5 and TRBJ1-3; D is ambiguous. The CDR3 length is 14 residues. CDR1 is MNHEY and CDR2 is SVGAGI in the germline V gene. V dropped 8 bases and J dropped 0 bases, with 11 bases sitting between them. CDR3 loop: CASRSVISGNTIYF. The CDR3 DNA reads TGTGCCAGCCGATCAGTGATCTCTGGAAACACCATATATTTT.

The rearrangement uses TRBV30 and TRBJ1-1; 8 positions match TRBD1. Germline V gene data show CDR1 as GTSNPN and CDR2 as SVGIG (reference sequence). The V and J ends lost 1 base and 1 base, in that order; junction bases with no gene match: 5. The CDR3 covers 15 residues. CDR3 sequence reads: CAWSENRGTNTEAFF. CDR3 nucleotides: TGTGCCTGGAGTGAAAACAGGGGGACGAACACTGAAGCTTTCTTT.

The genes are TRBV5-1 and TRBJ1-4; 10 bases are shared with TRBD1. The CDR3 extends over 15 amino acids. The V segment lost 4 bases and the J segment 8 bases; nucleotides outside the gene matches: 8. Germline V gene data show CDR1 as SGHRS and CDR2 as YFSETQ. The CDR3 coding sequence is TGCGCCAGCAGCGAGCAGGGACAGGGGATGGAAAAACTGTTTTTT. Translation gives CASSEQGQGMEKLFF.

The genes are TRBV27 and TRBJ1-6; D uncertain. Per germline, CDR1 MNHEY and CDR2 SMNVEV (reference sequence). V was cut by 4 bases and J by 3 bases, with 10 bases left in between. This CDR3 has 15 residues. The CDR3 here is CASSSIDFYNSPLHF. CDR3 nucleotide sequence: TGTGCCAGCAGTTCAATTGACTTCTATAATTCACCCCTCCACTTT.

The V call is TRBV18, the J call TRBJ2-7, with TRBD1 as a possible D gene (6 bases). From germline, CDR1 is KGHSH and CDR2 LQKENI. This CDR3 has 15 residues. V lost 0 bases and J lost 3, with 12 bases in between. The CDR3 reads CASSPPAGVGYEQYF. The CDR3 DNA follows: TGTGCCAGCTCACCACCGGCAGGGGTTGGCTACGAGCAGTACTTC.